This T cell receptor (beta chain) emerged from a study of T-cell memory formation after mild COVID-19. For this clonotype: Its cognate antigen is unknown.

Constant-segment primers served in 5'RACE that generated TCR alpha and TCR beta cDNA libraries bearing sample barcodes and UMIs. TCRdb re-derived calls from the 5' RACE reads in MiXCR, one entry per CDR3 protein. The table lists some 490,000 distinct CDR3 sequences, around a sixth of them singletons. Per germline, CDR1 SGHRS and CDR2 YFSETQ. J gave up 6 bases and V 3 bases, and 9 bases lay outside the gene matches. This CDR3 is built from 16 residues. Points from the study as a whole: Clones contracting over day 15 to 85 were CD4/CD8 balanced, with later expanders leaning CD4+.

The chain is built from TRBV5-1 and TRBJ2-1; 10 nucleotides align to TRBD1. The receptor's source is an adult woman who had mild COVID-19 (a few samples of this study predate the infection). Cell type and time point are not known. The sample taken for sequencing was PBMCs or a T cell subset sorted from them (not recorded which). In DNA form, the CDR3 reads TGCGCCAGCAGCTGGGGGACAGGGGAGGGGAGCAATGAGCAGTTCTTC. As protein: CASSWGTGEGSNEQFF.